These 27 T cell receptor beta chains were sequenced from one sample in a study of T cells in Graves' hyperthyroidism and ophthalmopathy. The investigators amplified TCR beta CDR3 regions from RNA transcripts. A first-round RT-PCR of the TCR CDR3 used the HTBI primer set. TCRdb passed the multiplex PCR reads through MiXCR, listing each CDR3 protein once. The table includes around 500,000 distinct CDR3 sequences, about 20% detected once. The specimen sequenced was blood. The source of these receptors is an older woman with Graves' ophthalmopathy.

Only a few counts were recorded for this clonotype. In DNA form, the CDR3 reads TGTGCCACCAGTGACCTAGTAACCGGGGAGCTGTTTTTT. Its translation: CATSDLVTGELFF. The chain joins TRBV24-1 to TRBJ2-2; unclear D gene. The CDR3 has 13 residues. Deletions cut 4 bases from V and 5 bases from J, with 7 bases between. Germline loops: CDR1 KGHDR, CDR2 SFDVKD.

This clonotype was observed many times. The chain joins TRBV6-1 to TRBJ1-2; no clear D. Germline V gene data show CDR1 as MNHNS and CDR2 as SASEGT. Trimming took 6 bases from V and 8 from J, leaving 16 bases between them. The CDR3 sequence is 13 residues long. CDR3 loop: CASRGARLGGYTF. The CDR3 bases are TGTGCCAGCAGGGGCGCGCGGTTGGGAGGCTACACCTTC.

V usage is TRBV12-3 or TRBV12-4 and J usage is TRBJ2-3; 12 positions agree with TRBD2. V lost 5 bases and J lost 0; bases outside the gene matches: 3. This CDR3 has 16 amino acids. CDR3 bases: TGTGCCAGCAGTCGGACTAGCGGGGCTAGCACAGATACGCAGTATTTT. Translated: CASSRTSGASTDTQYF.

This clonotype was recorded a few times. This chain links TRBV12-3 or TRBV12-4 with TRBJ1-6; D unresolved. The CDR3 extends over 13 amino acids. With 2 bases removed from V and 7 bases from J, the gap between germline ends came to 6 bases. This CDR3 is CASSLSENSPLHF. The CDR3 DNA follows: TGTGCCAGCAGTTTATCGGAGAATTCACCCCTCCACTTT.

The gene calls are TRBV6-1 and TRBJ2-1; 7 positions agree with TRBD1. The CDR3 loop spans 14 amino acids. The V and J ends lost 7 bases and 3 bases, in that order; junction bases with no gene match: 6. Germline-derived CDR1 and CDR2 are MNHNS and SASEGT. CDR3 residues: CASTQTGNYNEQFF. DNA for the CDR3: TGTGCCAGCACCCAGACAGGGAACTACAATGAGCAGTTCTTC.

The rearrangement joins TRBV14 to TRBJ2-6; no clear D gene. The CDR3 is made up of 14 amino acids. V lost 2 bases to trimming and J lost 9 bases, with 11 bases between them. The V gene's germline CDR1 is SGHDN and CDR2 FVKESK. CDR3 sequence: CASSQYSGGNVLTF. CDR3 nucleotide sequence: TGTGCCAGCAGCCAATATTCGGGCGGCAACGTCCTGACTTTC.

This clonotype was counted between two and nine times. The V call is TRBV24-1, the J call TRBJ2-3; the D gene is possibly TRBD1 (5 bases). The length of the CDR3 is 16 residues. The germline V gene has CDR1 KGHDR and CDR2 SFDVKD. V was clipped by 1 base and J by 1 base, with 11 bases between them. The CDR3 sequence: CATSDFGRAGTDTQYF. CDR3 nucleotides: TGTGCCACCAGTGATTTCGGCAGGGCGGGCACAGATACGCAGTATTTT.

For this clonotype: Since a much larger clone is just one base distant, this may be a read error. The chain employs TRBV12-3 or TRBV12-4 and TRBJ1-2; 8 positions agree with TRBD1. V gave up 2 bases and J gave up 4 bases; unmatched junction bases: 6. CDR3 length: 15 residues. The CDR3, as DNA: TGTGCCAGCAGTTTATCGGCAGGGGGCAGCTATGGCTACACCTTC. As protein: CASSLSAGGSYGYTF.

The genes are TRBV20-1 and TRBJ1-2; 8 bases align to TRBD1. The CDR3 has 13 residues. CDR1 is DFQATT and CDR2 is SNEGSKA in the germline V gene (reference sequence). With V trimmed by 5 bases and J by 8 bases, 10 bases remained unmatched. CDR3 amino acids: CSAPDRGVGGYTF. The CDR3 nucleotides are TGCAGTGCTCCCGACAGGGGAGTGGGCGGCTACACCTTC.

The chain carries TRBV10-3 and TRBJ1-3, with a weak D call TRBD1 (6 bases). CDR3 length: 16 residues. CDR1 is ENHRY and CDR2 is SYGVKD in the germline V gene. V lost 3 bases to trimming and J lost 7 bases, with 19 bases between them. The CDR3 DNA is TGTGCCATCAGTGAACAAGAGGGGGTGACTCGGAACACCATATATTTT. This encodes CAISEQEGVTRNTIYF.

This clonotype was seen a few times. The V and J genes are TRBV7-2 and TRBJ2-1; weak D call: TRBD2 (6 bases). CDR3 length: 12 residues. V gave up 2 bases and J gave up 13 bases, with 12 bases separating them. The germline V gene has CDR1 SGHTA and CDR2 FQGNSA. CDR3 sequence (DNA): TGTGCCAGCAGCTTAAGTGCTAGCGCTCAGTTCTTC. Translating gives CASSLSASAQFF.

V gene TRBV5-1 combines with J gene TRBJ1-2; D might be TRBD1 (6 bases). V lost 0 bases to trimming and J lost 8 bases, with 14 bases between them. Germline assignment: CDR1 SGHRS and CDR2 YFSETQ. CDR3 length: 14 residues. This chain's CDR3 is CASSLEGGARGYTF. CDR3 coding DNA: TGCGCCAGCAGCTTGGAAGGGGGGGCAAGGGGCTACACCTTC.

The chain couples TRBV7-9 to TRBJ2-7; D not resolved. V was shortened by 2 bases and J by 6 bases, with 8 bases between the two germline ends. The germline gives CDR1 SEHNR, CDR2 FQNEAQ (reference sequence). This CDR3 is built from 12 residues. The CDR3, as DNA: TGTGCCAGCAGCTTACTCCTCTCCGAGCAGTACTTC. Protein product: CASSLLLSEQYF.

The rearrangement uses TRBV30 and TRBJ2-1; 7 bases map to TRBD1. Looked up from germline, CDR1 is GTSNPN and CDR2 is SVGIG (reference sequence). The CDR3 totals 15 residues. J lost 6 bases, V lost 0 bases, and 8 bases had no gene match. The CDR3 loop reads CAWSVGQVEGNEQFF. CDR3 nucleotides: TGTGCCTGGAGTGTAGGACAGGTTGAAGGCAATGAGCAGTTCTTC.

The chain uses TRBV30 and TRBJ1-1; 8 bases match TRBD1. Trimming at V came to 4 bases and at J to 4 bases, leaving 5 bases not matched to a gene. The germline CDR1 and CDR2 sequences are GTSNPN and SVGIG (reference sequence). The CDR3 has 13 residues. The DNA of the CDR3 is TGTGCCTGGAAGGACAGGGATCTCACTGAAGCTTTCTTT. Its protein product is CAWKDRDLTEAFF.

This clonotype has a handful of counts. The chain employs TRBV7-6 and TRBJ1-2, with D possibly being TRBD1 (5 bases). V was trimmed by 5 bases and J by 8 bases, leaving 18 bases between them. Germline lookup yields CDR1 SGHVS and CDR2 FNYEAQ. The CDR3 is 14 residues long. The CDR3 loop reads CASSQNVGTAGYTF. The CDR3 DNA reads TGTGCCAGCAGCCAGAATGTGGGGACTGCCGGCTACACCTTC.

This clonotype was observed at least ten times. The chain carries TRBV28 and TRBJ2-1; D may be TRBD1 (6 bases). Germline V gene data show CDR1 as MDHEN and CDR2 as SYDVKM. The CDR3 is 15 amino acids. V lost 6 bases and J 2 bases, leaving 14 bases between the germline ends. CDR3 region: CASRDTGNPYNEQFF. Here the CDR3 DNA reads TGTGCCAGCAGGGATACAGGGAACCCCTACAATGAGCAGTTCTTC.

V usage is TRBV6-2 or TRBV6-3 and J usage is TRBJ1-1, with 8 bases identical to TRBD1. CDR3 length: 13 amino acids. V dropped 6 bases and J dropped 4; count of bases not matched to a gene: 4. Germline lookup yields CDR1 MNHEY and CDR2 SVGEGT. The CDR3: CASREDRGTEAFF. CDR3 nucleotides: TGTGCCAGCAGGGAAGACAGGGGCACTGAAGCTTTCTTT.

The rearrangement uses TRBV28 and TRBJ2-7; TRBD2 agrees at 8 bases. The germline V gene encodes CDR1 MDHEN and CDR2 SYDVKM. Losses at the gene ends were 5 bases for V and 1 base for J; bases not matched to a gene: 10. The CDR3 extends over 16 amino acids. The CDR3 DNA reads as TGTGCCAGCAGTGGGGTAGGGACTAGTCTATCCTACGAGCAGTACTTC. Translated: CASSGVGTSLSYEQYF.

Written as DNA, the CDR3 is TGTGCCAGCAGCTTACGACAGGGGGGGGGGTGGACGAACACTGAAGCTTTCTTT. It specifies CASSLRQGGGWTNTEAFF. The chain combines TRBV7-9 with TRBJ1-1; 9 bases align to TRBD1. The CDR3 is 18 amino acids. The germline CDR1 and CDR2 sequences are SEHNR and FQNEAQ (reference sequence). V lost 2 bases, J lost 1 base, and 11 bases stayed unmatched. The variable domain in full, completed from reference TRBV7-9 and TRBJ1-1, reads DTGVSQNPRHKITKRGQNVTFRCDPISEHNRLYWYRQTLGQGPEFLTYFQNEAQLEKSRLLSDRFSAERPKGSFSTLEIQRTEQGDSAMYLCASSLRQGGGWTNTEAFFGQGTRLTVV.

The chain is built from TRBV7-8 and TRBJ2-2; D is perhaps TRBD1 or TRBD2 (5 bases each). Trimming stripped 5 bases from V and 6 bases from J, with 16 bases between. This CDR3 has 15 amino acids. Germline loops: CDR1 SGHVS, CDR2 FQNEAQ. As DNA, the CDR3 is TGTGCCAGCAGCCCGACGGGACGGCTCGCCGGGGAGCTGTTTTTT. This gives the protein CASSPTGRLAGELFF.

The chain carries TRBV4-1 and TRBJ1-2; possibly TRBD1 for D (5 bases). Trimming removed 3 bases at V and 4 bases at J, with 15 bases between. The CDR3 covers 15 residues. The germline CDR1 and CDR2 sequences are MGHRA and YSYEKL. Written as DNA, the CDR3 is TGCGCCAGCAGCCAGGACGACAGAGTTTTCTATGGCTACACCTTC. Its protein product is CASSQDDRVFYGYTF.

The chain couples TRBV5-1 to TRBJ2-3; 15 nucleotides match TRBD2. Unmatched junction bases numbered 6, after V lost 4 bases and J lost 6 bases. Germline assignment: CDR1 SGHRS and CDR2 YFSETQ. The CDR3 loop spans 16 amino acids. CDR3 DNA: TGCGCCAGCAGCATAAGCGGACTAGCGGGAGGGGATACGCAGTATTTT. Its translation: CASSISGLAGGDTQYF.

This clonotype was observed many times. The chain carries TRBV25-1 and TRBJ2-6; D uncertain. Trimming cost V 3 bases and J 3 bases, with 6 bases left between them. CDR3 length: 14 amino acids. The V gene's germline CDR1 is MGHDK and CDR2 SYGVNS. The CDR3 nucleotides read TGTGCCAGCAGTGACCGAAGTGGGGCCAACGTCCTGACTTTC. This encodes CASSDRSGANVLTF.

This clonotype was picked up a small number of times. The V and J genes are TRBV20-1 and TRBJ2-7; the D is unclear. Germline V gene data show CDR1 as DFQATT and CDR2 as SNEGSKA (reference sequence). V was clipped by 6 bases and J by 0 bases, with 15 bases between them. The CDR3 contains 14 residues. The CDR3 DNA reads TGCAGTGCCCCCCCCTGGGCTCCCTCCTACGAGCAGTACTTC. Translation: CSAPPWAPSYEQYF.

The chain combines TRBV12-3 or TRBV12-4 with TRBJ2-6, with D uncertain. This CDR3 is 13 amino acids long. V was clipped by 7 bases and J by 0 bases, with 4 bases between them. The CDR3 region has the DNA TGTGCCAGCACAAACTCTGGGGCCAACGTCCTGACTTTC. Its protein is CASTNSGANVLTF.

Only a few counts were recorded for this clonotype. The chain is built from TRBV29-1 and TRBJ2-2, with D hard to call. Germline V gene sequence: CDR1 SQVTM, CDR2 ANQGSEA. This CDR3 has 15 residues. The ends were cut back, 1 base at V and 6 bases at J, with 15 bases in the middle. The DNA of the CDR3 is TGCAGCGTTGAAGTATTTCCAGCTTTGCCCGGGGAGCTGTTTTTT. It encodes CSVEVFPALPGELFF.